The 27 T cell receptor beta chains given below trace back to one sample, sequenced in a study of CD8 T cells in Susac syndrome. A quantity of about 0.5 to 1 ug RNA underwent reverse transcription using random hexamers. Via MiXCR, TCRdb re-called the immunoSEQ multiplex PCR reads, giving one row per CDR3 protein. The sample has 160,000 or so distinct CDR3 sequences, around 95% seen once. Input material: CD8+ T cells from PBMCs. The receptors were sampled from a human donor with multiple sclerosis.

The chain is built from TRBV5-1 and TRBJ2-7; either TRBD1 or TRBD2 may fit D (5 bases each). The CDR3 runs to 16 residues. Trimming left V 5 bases short and J 3 bases short, with 21 bases between. Germline V gene data show CDR1 as SGHRS and CDR2 as YFSETQ. The CDR3: CASSEDRQRWSYEQYF. The CDR3 DNA reads TGCGCCAGCAGTGAAGACCGACAGCGGTGGAGCTACGAGCAGTACTTC.

The rearrangement links TRBV3-1 to TRBJ2-1; perhaps TRBD2 as D (6 bases). Trimming pared 7 bases from V and 6 bases from J, leaving 25 bases between. Looked up from germline, CDR1 is LGHDT and CDR2 is YNNKEL (reference sequence). This CDR3 has 17 residues. The CDR3 sequence is CASTPTEGNPYSNEQFF. The CDR3 bases are TGTGCCAGCACACCCACGGAGGGGAATCCCTACAGCAATGAGCAGTTCTTC.

V is TRBV29-1 and J is TRBJ2-1, with TRBD2 matching over 10 bases. Germline lookup yields CDR1 SQVTM and CDR2 ANQGSEA. The CDR3 totals 10 residues. The CDR3 loop is CSALAGLQFF. The CDR3, as DNA: TGCAGTGCACTAGCGGGATTACAGTTCTTC.

This sequence joins TRBV29-1 and TRBJ2-7; TRBD1 matches at 7 bases. The CDR3 has 12 amino acids. CDR1 and CDR2 from the germline V gene are SQVTM and ANQGSEA. V trimming: 6 bases; J trimming: 4 bases; junction bases outside the gene matches: 6. CDR3 amino acids: CSVVTGFYEQYF. CDR3 coding DNA: TGCAGCGTCGTGACAGGGTTTTACGAGCAGTACTTC.

The chain employs TRBV7-8 and TRBJ1-2, with D unresolved. This CDR3 has 14 amino acids. V was trimmed by 2 bases and J by 4 bases, leaving 11 bases between them. Germline CDR1 reads SGHVS; CDR2 reads FQNEAQ. Written as DNA, the CDR3 is TGTGCCAGCAGCTTACTCTCAGTGGGCTATGGCTACACCTTC. Its translation: CASSLLSVGYGYTF. Supplemented by reference TRBV7-8 and TRBJ1-2, the full variable domain reads GAGVSQSPRYKVAKRGQDVALRCDPISGHVSLFWYQQALGQGPEFLTYFQNEAQLDKSGLPSDRFFAERPEGSVSTLKIQRTQQEDSAVYLCASSLLSVGYGYTFGSGTRLTVV.

The chain recombines TRBV2 with TRBJ2-7; 10 bases match TRBD2. J lost 10 bases, V lost 6 bases, and 12 bases had no gene match. CDR1 is SNHLY, CDR2 FYNNEI, per germline. The CDR3 runs to 14 residues. CDR3 DNA: TGTGCCAGCAGCCCACCCGGGACTAGCGTTTACCAGTACTTC. It translates to CASSPPGTSVYQYF.

J is TRBJ2-5 and V is TRBV15; unclear D gene. This CDR3 spans 15 amino acids. The germline CDR1 and CDR2 sequences are LNHNV and YYDKDF (reference sequence). V was cut by 0 bases and J by 4 bases, with 12 bases left in between. This chain's CDR3 is CATSRDGFLGETQYF. The CDR3 region has the DNA TGTGCCACCAGCAGAGATGGTTTCCTAGGAGAGACCCAGTACTTC.

The chain couples TRBV13 to TRBJ1-1; 7 nucleotides agree with TRBD1. Germline V gene data show CDR1 as PRHDT and CDR2 as FYEKMQ (reference sequence). The CDR3 covers 15 residues. The trim removed 5 bases at V and 12 bases at J, leaving 18 bases unmatched. The DNA of the CDR3 is TGTGCCAGCAGCACATACCCCTGGGAGGGGGCAGTAACTTTCTTT. Protein sequence: CASSTYPWEGAVTFF.

In nucleotides, the CDR3 is TGTGCCAGCAGTTTTTGGCGGGACGACGAGCAGTACTTC. Encoded protein: CASSFWRDDEQYF. The rearrangement joins TRBV28 to TRBJ2-7; D perhaps matches TRBD2 (6 bases). V lost 3 bases and J lost 5, with 11 bases in between. The V gene's germline CDR1 is MDHEN and CDR2 SYDVKM. This CDR3 contains 13 residues.

This clonotype was detected only once. The genes are TRBV28 and TRBJ2-7; 12 positions agree with TRBD1. Trimming cost V 6 bases and J 6 bases; bases outside gene matches: 9. The CDR3 sequence is 15 residues long. Per germline, CDR1 MDHEN and CDR2 SYDVKM. CDR3 bases: TGTGCCAGCAGCCTTGTTGGGACAGGGGGCTCCGAGCAGTACTTC. Translated, it gives CASSLVGTGGSEQYF. Full variable domain (remainder filled in from reference TRBV28 and TRBJ2-7): DVKVTQSSRYLVKRTGEKVFLECVQDMDHENMFWYRQDPGLGLRLIYFSYDVKMKEKGDIPEGYSVSREKKERFSLILESASTNQTSMYLCASSLVGTGGSEQYFGPGTRLTVT.

The chain is built from TRBV29-1 and TRBJ2-5, with D possibly matching TRBD1 (6 bases). Between the trimmed V and J ends, which lost 5 bases and 7 bases, there was a span of 14 bases. Germline loops: CDR1 SQVTM, CDR2 ANQGSEA. CDR3 length: 12 residues. The CDR3 is CSVHGTTGTQYF. The CDR3 DNA follows: TGCAGCGTTCACGGGACAACGGGGACCCAGTACTTC.

The chain links TRBV29-1 to TRBJ2-3, with 12 positions matching TRBD2. This CDR3 is 17 amino acids long. Germline CDR1 is SQVTM and CDR2 is ANQGSEA. Trimming cost V 6 bases and J 5 bases; bases outside gene matches: 15. CDR3 sequence reads: CSVSELGLAGRRDTQYF. CDR3 in DNA: TGCAGCGTCAGCGAGCTAGGACTAGCGGGGCGTCGAGATACGCAGTATTTT.

The J gene is TRBJ1-1, the V gene TRBV4-1, with D tentatively TRBD1 (6 bases). V lost 4 bases to trimming and J lost 5 bases, with 11 bases between them. The CDR3 is made up of 13 amino acids. In germline, CDR1 is MGHRA, CDR2 YSYEKL. CDR3 sequence: CASSPQTGTEAFF. CDR3 nucleotide sequence: TGCGCCAGCAGCCCACAAACAGGGACTGAAGCTTTCTTT.

The J gene is TRBJ2-7, the V gene TRBV2, with a tentative D call TRBD1 (6 bases). This CDR3 region has 15 residues. The V gene lost 2 bases and the J gene lost 5 bases, with 16 bases spanning the gap. From germline, CDR1 is SNHLY and CDR2 FYNNEI. CDR3 loop: CASSELQGLDHEQYF. The CDR3 DNA sequence: TGTGCCAGCAGTGAATTGCAGGGGCTGGATCACGAGCAGTACTTC. The entire variable domain, with the rest obtained from reference TRBV2 and TRBJ2-7, is as follows: EPEVTQTPSHQVTQMGQEVILRCVPISNHLYFYWYRQILGQKVEFLVSFYNNEISEKSEIFDDQFSVERPDGSNFTLKIRSTKLEDSAMYFCASSELQGLDHEQYFGPGTRLTVT.

In nucleotides, the CDR3 is TGTGCCAGCAGTGAGACAGGGGGCTTGACAGCCAAAAACATTCAGTACTTC. It encodes CASSETGGLTAKNIQYF. The genes are TRBV9 and TRBJ2-4; TRBD1 matches at 10 bases. Unmatched junction bases numbered 8, after V lost 5 bases and J lost 0 bases. There are 17 residues in the CDR3. Germline-derived CDR1 and CDR2 are SGDLS and YYNGEE.

The rearrangement uses TRBV10-3 and TRBJ1-1; D may be TRBD1 (6 bases). Germline CDR1 and CDR2: ENHRY and SYGVKD. V lost 0 bases and J 2 bases, leaving 10 bases between the germline ends. This CDR3 comprises 15 residues. CDR3 in DNA: TGTGCCATCAGTGAGTCACAGGGCCGCAACACTGAAGCTTTCTTT. It codes for CAISESQGRNTEAFF.

In its sample, this clonotype was seen a few times. Relative to the germline gene, one junction end is altered; a read error may explain this. The chain recombines TRBV9 with TRBJ2-3; 10 bases are shared with TRBD2. The CDR3 runs to 13 residues. Germline V lookup: CDR1 SGDLS, CDR2 YYNGEE. DNA of the CDR3: TGTGCCAGTAGCGGGGGGAGCACAGATACGCAGTATTTT. It codes for CASSGGSTDTQYF.

This clonotype was counted once. The V and J genes are TRBV2 and TRBJ2-7; D ambiguous. The germline CDR1 and CDR2 sequences are SNHLY and FYNNEI. Trimming removed 3 bases at V and 7 bases at J, with 7 bases between. This CDR3 contains 11 residues. The CDR3 spells CASSDPAEQYF. The CDR3 DNA reads TGTGCCAGCAGTGATCCTGCGGAGCAGTACTTC.

The chain carries TRBV15 and TRBJ2-3, with D uncertain. CDR1 and CDR2 from the germline V gene are LNHNV and YYDKDF (reference sequence). CDR3 length: 13 amino acids. With 3 bases removed from V and 4 bases from J, the gap between germline ends came to 8 bases. The CDR3 is CATSRRSADTQYF. In DNA form, the CDR3 reads TGTGCCACCAGCAGGCGGTCTGCAGATACGCAGTATTTT.

The chain is built from TRBV20-1 and TRBJ2-1, with D possibly called TRBD1 or TRBD2 (5 bases each). This CDR3 has 14 residues. Germline CDR1 reads DFQATT; CDR2 reads SNEGSKA (reference sequence). With 6 bases removed from V and 8 bases from J, the gap between germline ends came to 20 bases. CDR3 amino acids: CSADRDPIWDEQFF. The DNA for the CDR3 is TGCAGTGCGGATCGGGACCCCATCTGGGATGAGCAGTTCTTC.

The chain has TRBV30 and TRBJ1-5; no definite D call. Germline V CDR1 and CDR2: GTSNPN, SVGIG (reference sequence). The germline V and J ends were trimmed by 3 bases and 3 bases, with 18 bases remaining between them. The CDR3 contains 16 residues. The CDR3 sequence is CAWSAGAGVTNQPQHF. The CDR3, as DNA: TGTGCCTGGAGCGCCGGTGCCGGTGTGACCAATCAGCCCCAGCATTTT.

J is TRBJ2-5 and V is TRBV11-2; D gene ambiguous. Trimming took off 2 bases at V and 0 bases at J, with 4 bases between the two ends. Germline CDR1 and CDR2: SGHAT and FQNNGV. The CDR3 has 13 amino acids. The CDR3 sequence: CASSLNYQETQYF. The CDR3 DNA is TGTGCCAGCAGCTTAAACTACCAAGAGACCCAGTACTTC.

This chain connects TRBV6-2 or TRBV6-3 to TRBJ1-5; unclear D gene. The V end was cut by 7 bases, the J end by 6 bases, with 19 bases between. This CDR3 is 15 amino acids long. Per the germline V gene, CDR1 is MNHEY and CDR2 is SVGEGT. CDR3 in amino acids: CASTQVMWPGQPQHF. CDR3 coding DNA: TGTGCCAGCACCCAGGTGATGTGGCCCGGTCAGCCCCAGCATTTT.

V gene TRBV27 combines with J gene TRBJ2-3; the D is unclear. Looked up from germline, CDR1 is MNHEY and CDR2 is SMNVEV (reference sequence). This CDR3 comprises 13 residues. Trimming took 7 bases from V and 3 from J, leaving 11 bases between them. This CDR3 is CASTEVMTDTQYF. Here the CDR3 DNA reads TGTGCCAGCACAGAGGTTATGACAGATACGCAGTATTTT.

This sequence joins TRBV27 and TRBJ1-2, with D maybe TRBD1 (5 bases). V was shortened by 5 bases and J by 7 bases, with 14 bases between the two germline ends. Per the germline V gene, CDR1 is MNHEY and CDR2 is SMNVEV (reference sequence). This CDR3 region has 13 residues. Written as DNA, the CDR3 is TGTGCCAGCAGTCCCGGGGACTACTCTGGCTACACCTTC. Its protein product is CASSPGDYSGYTF.

The chain combines TRBV18 with TRBJ2-7, with 8 bases fitting TRBD2. Germline V lookup: CDR1 KGHSH, CDR2 LQKENI. The CDR3 extends over 23 amino acids. After removal of 3 bases from V and 4 bases from J, the junction contained 32 bases not matched to a gene. In nucleotides, the CDR3 is TGTGCCAGCTCACCCCAAGGTGCCGGGAACGGCCCGGGACTAGGGTACGTCGCTTACGAGCAGTACTTC. This codes for CASSPQGAGNGPGLGYVAYEQYF.

Written as DNA, the CDR3 is TGCAGCGTTGTTCCCGGGACTTCCTACGAGCAGTACTTC. Translated, it gives CSVVPGTSYEQYF. The chain links TRBV29-1 to TRBJ2-7; possibly TRBD2 for D (6 bases). The CDR3 runs 13 residues. CDR1 is SQVTM and CDR2 is ANQGSEA in the germline V gene. V lost 4 bases, J lost 1 base, and 11 bases lay in between.